This is a list of T cell receptor beta chains from one sample in a study of control samples from healthy donors and cancer patients. Method: immunoSEQ multiplex PCR; TCRdb's copy keeps in-frame clones and lacks some. The repertoire consists of about 180,000 clones, with about 92% occurring once and the leading ten covering 1.2% to 1.5%. Specimen: blood. Source of these receptors: a man between 25 and 39 years old in good health. Each CDR3 is given with its conserved first and last residue. The D gene is left open where the match is weak. Clone size is not always given. Where it is, it says once, few, many or a class for expanded clones.

v_call,clone_size,j_call,d_call,cdr3_nt,cdr3_aa
TRBV3-1/TRBV3-2,few,TRBJ2-3,NA,TGTGCCAGCAGCCAATCCGTAAAGAGGGCAGATACGCAGTATTTT,CASSQSVKRADTQYF
TRBV28,NA,TRBJ1-1,NA,TGTGCCAGCAGTTTACCCCCGGGATACACTGAAGCTTTCTTT,CASSLPPGYTEAFF
TRBV24-1,NA,TRBJ1-4,NA,TGTGCCACCAGCGCAGGAGCCTTTAATGAAAAACTGTTTTTT,CATSAGAFNEKLFF
TRBV29-1,NA,TRBJ2-4,NA,TGCAGCGTTGCCCTGACTGTTGACATTCAGTACTTC,CSVALTVDIQYF
TRBV7-9,NA,TRBJ2-7,TRBD2,TGTGCCAGCAGCCTTGGCGGGGGGTACTCCTACGAGCAGTACTTC,CASSLGGGYSYEQYF
TRBV6-5,NA,TRBJ1-1,NA,TGTGCCAGCAAGAAGGGGGATACGAACACTGAAGCTTTCTTT,CASKKGDTNTEAFF
TRBV5-5,NA,TRBJ2-5,TRBD2,TGTGCCAGCAGCTTGTGGTCGGGGGGGCAAGAGACCCAGTACTTC,CASSLWSGGQETQYF
TRBV27,few,TRBJ1-2,TRBD1,TGTGCCAGCGGACCGACGACAGGGAATAACTATGGCTACACCTTC,CASGPTTGNNYGYTF
TRBV6-5,NA,TRBJ1-1,NA,TGTGCCAGCAGGTCACAGGGTAACACTGAAGCTTTCTTT,CASRSQGNTEAFF
TRBV7-2,NA,TRBJ1-3,NA,TGTGCCAGCAGCTTACAGGGTTACACCATATATTTT,CASSLQGYTIYF
TRBV3-1/TRBV3-2,NA,TRBJ2-7,NA,TGTGCCAGCAGCCTATCCTACGAGCAGTACTTC,CASSLSYEQYF
TRBV4-1,NA,TRBJ2-2,TRBD2,TGCGCCAGCAGCCAAGAACCAGGACTAGGAAACACCGGGGAGCTGTTTTTT,CASSQEPGLGNTGELFF
TRBV11-2,NA,TRBJ1-4,NA,TGTGCCAGCAGCCCTATCCAACCGGGACCCCCTAATGAAAAACTGTTTTTT,CASSPIQPGPPNEKLFF
TRBV11-2,NA,TRBJ2-7,TRBD1,TGTGCCAGCAGCTTAGGGCGGACAGGCTCCTACGAGCAGTACTTC,CASSLGRTGSYEQYF
TRBV6-5,NA,TRBJ1-6,NA,TGTGCCAGCAATCGAGGCCTTAATTCACCCCTCCACTTT,CASNRGLNSPLHF
TRBV7-2,NA,TRBJ2-2,TRBD1,TGTGCCAGCAGCCGGACAGGGGGCAGAGTAAACACCGGGGAGCTGTTTTTT,CASSRTGGRVNTGELFF
TRBV19,NA,TRBJ1-1,NA,TGTGCCAGTAGGGATATGTCTGAAGCTTTCTTT,CASRDMSEAFF
TRBV30,NA,TRBJ2-5,NA,TGTGCCTGGAGTGTAACCGGGTGGGGAGAGACCCAGTACTTC,CAWSVTGWGETQYF
TRBV2,few,TRBJ2-7,NA,TGTGCCAGCACCCTAGACACGGGGGAGAACGAGCAGTACTTC,CASTLDTGENEQYF
TRBV28,once,TRBJ1-1,NA,TGTGCCAGCAGTTCCGAAGAGTGGAGGTTTATTCCCACTGAAGCTTTCTTT,CASSSEEWRFIPTEAFF
TRBV25-1,NA,TRBJ1-1,NA,TGTGCCAGCAGTGATTCGTCAGGGCTTGAAGCTTTCTTT,CASSDSSGLEAFF
TRBV6-4,NA,TRBJ1-4,NA,TGTGCCAGCAGGGGGGGGTATGAAAAACTGTTTTTT,CASRGGYEKLFF
TRBV21-1,NA,TRBJ2-7,NA,TGTGCCAGCAGCATCCCCCCCAGGGTCTACGAGCAGTACTTC,CASSIPPRVYEQYF
TRBV28,NA,TRBJ1-2,NA,TGTGCCAGCCAATGGACAGAAGGTGGCTACACCTTC,CASQWTEGGYTF
TRBV9,NA,TRBJ2-1,TRBD2,TGTGCCAGCAGCTCGCAGGCGGGAGTCTCCTACAATGAGCAGTTCTTC,CASSSQAGVSYNEQFF
TRBV4-1,NA,TRBJ1-3,NA,TGCGCCAGCAGCCAACCTACAGGGTCGAGTGACACCATATATTTT,CASSQPTGSSDTIYF
TRBV6-1,NA,TRBJ1-2,NA,TGTGCCAGCAGTGACCTGACAGCACATGGCTACACCTTC,CASSDLTAHGYTF